Listed below are T cell receptor beta chains from one sample, sequenced in a study of T cells in Graves' hyperthyroidism and ophthalmopathy. Each CDR3 protein is one row after TCRdb ran MiXCR on the multiplex PCR reads. The sample lists around 540,000 distinct CDR3 sequences, more than 15% occurring once. The sample was blood. All receptors come from a young woman with Graves' ophthalmopathy. CDR3s include the opening cysteine and the closing phenylalanine or tryptophan. The D gene is left open where the match is weak. A row's size may be missing; if present it is once, few, many or a size class.

>many|17|TRBJ2-7|TRBD1|TRBV7-9
TGTGCCAGCAGCTCTACTAACGGACAGGGCTCGACCTACGAGCAGTACTTC
CASSSTNGQGSTYEQYF
>NA|19|TRBJ2-1|TRBD1|TRBV4-3
TGCGCCAGCAGCCACGGCAGGGGGCTGCGTAATAGCCGTCCCAATGAGCAGTTCTTC
CASSHGRGLRNSRPNEQFF
>few|13|TRBJ2-7|TRBD1|TRBV29-1
TGCAGCTTTGACAGGGGTGATTCCTACGAGCAGTACTTC
CSFDRGDSYEQYF
>many|16|TRBJ2-1|NA|TRBV3-1
TGTGCCAGCAGCCAGGAGGGGGGAAGCTCCTACAATGAGCAGTTCTTC
CASSQEGGSSYNEQFF
>NA|13|TRBJ1-4|NA|TRBV7-9
TGTGCCAGCAGCCCGCCGACACGAGAAAAACTGTTTTTT
CASSPPTREKLFF
>many|15|TRBJ2-2|TRBD2|TRBV28
TGTGCCAGCAGACGGACTAGCGGGACTGGCGGGGAGCTGTTTTTT
CASRRTSGTGGELFF
>many|14|TRBJ1-1|NA|TRBV30
TGTGCCTGGGCACCCGGACTCAGGAACACTGAAGCTTTCTTT
CAWAPGLRNTEAFF
>few|15|TRBJ2-3|TRBD1|TRBV6-1
TGTGCCAGCACCCGGGGGACAGGGCCCACAGATACGCAGTATTTT
CASTRGTGPTDTQYF
>many|14|TRBJ2-7|NA|TRBV20-1
TGCAGTGCTAGATCCGGGACGTCTGGCTACGAGCAGTACTTC
CSARSGTSGYEQYF
>NA|13|TRBJ2-1|NA|TRBV6-9
TGTGCCAGCAGTTACCTGGACGGAAGTGAGCAGTTCTTC
CASSYLDGSEQFF
>many|13|TRBJ1-2|NA|TRBV20-1
TGCAGTGCTAGAGCGAGGGGAGGCTATGGCTACACCTTC
CSARARGGYGYTF
>few|13|TRBJ1-3|NA|TRBV19
TGTGCCAGTAGGTCGGCGGCTGGAAACACCATATATTTT
CASRSAAGNTIYF
>NA|12|TRBJ2-7|NA|TRBV5-1
TGCGCCAGCAGCCGACCGGATTACGAGCAGTACTTC
CASSRPDYEQYF
>few|13|TRBJ2-5|TRBD1|TRBV5-6
TGTGCCAGCAGCCCCACAGGGGCAGAGACCCAGTACTTC
CASSPTGAETQYF
>NA|14|TRBJ2-1|NA|TRBV7-2
TGTGCCAGCAGCTCCGGGAACCCCCTCGATGGGCAGTTCTTC
CASSSGNPLDGQFF
>many|14|TRBJ2-1|TRBD2|TRBV3-1
TGTGCCAGCAGCCAACGCGGGGGGTACAATGAGCAGTTCTTC
CASSQRGGYNEQFF
>NA|16|TRBJ2-5|TRBD1|TRBV6-1
TGTGCCAGCAGTGAAACCGGGACAGGGGAGGGAGAGACCCAGTACTTC
CASSETGTGEGETQYF
>few|14|TRBJ2-1|TRBD1|TRBV6-1
TGTGCCAGCATTCCGGGACAGACCTACAATGAGCAGTTCTTC
CASIPGQTYNEQFF
>few|12|TRBJ2-7|NA|TRBV28
TGTGCCAGCAACTCCGGGACGAGGGAGCAGTACTTC
CASNSGTREQYF
>few|14|TRBJ2-5|NA|TRBV15
TGTGCCACCAGCCACAACCGCCTACAAGAGACCCAGTACTTC
CATSHNRLQETQYF
>NA|16|TRBJ2-7|NA|TRBV4-3
TGCGCCAGCAGCCTACACAGGGACTGGTTCTCCTACGAGCAGTACTTC
CASSLHRDWFSYEQYF
>NA|14|TRBJ1-2|NA|TRBV20-1
TGCAGTGCTAGAGATCGAGGGTTGGACTATGGCTACACCTTC
CSARDRGLDYGYTF
>many|20|TRBJ2-3|TRBD1|TRBV7-2
TGTGCCAGCAGCTTGGGGGACAGGGGTTCAGGAGTTCTGTATGGAGATACGCAGTATTTT
CASSLGDRGSGVLYGDTQYF
>many|13|TRBJ1-2|TRBD1|TRBV18
TGTGCCAGCTATGGGACAGTCGACGATGGCTACACCTTC
CASYGTVDDGYTF
>many|12|TRBJ1-2|NA|TRBV20-1
TGCAGTGTCCTTTACAGGGAAGATGGCTACACCTTC
CSVLYREDGYTF
>few|16|TRBJ2-2|TRBD2|TRBV5-6
TGTGCCAGCAGCTTGGGACTAGCGGGAGACCACGGGGAGCTGTTTTTT
CASSLGLAGDHGELFF
>NA|13|TRBJ2-7|TRBD1|TRBV29-1
TGCAGCGTTGAAGGGACAGGGCCCTACGAGCAGTACTTC
CSVEGTGPYEQYF
>NA|16|TRBJ2-4|NA|TRBV6-2/TRBV6-3
TGTGCCAGCAGTCCGAAGGACATCATGGACAAAAACATTCAGTACTTC
CASSPKDIMDKNIQYF
>NA|14|TRBJ2-2|TRBD2|TRBV28
TGTGCCAGCAGTCCAGCGGGAGACACCGGGGAGCTGTTTTTT
CASSPAGDTGELFF
>few|14|TRBJ2-3|NA|TRBV25-1
TGTGCCAGCAGTGAATGGGATACCACAGATACGCAGTATTTT
CASSEWDTTDTQYF
>many|15|TRBJ2-7|NA|TRBV20-1
TGCAGTGCTAGAGATTCCGCTGCGGGAAACTACGAGCAGTACTTC
CSARDSAAGNYEQYF
>few|13|TRBJ1-2|NA|TRBV18
TGTGCCAGCTCACCACAAGATAGCTATGGCTACACCTTC
CASSPQDSYGYTF
>few|18|TRBJ2-2|TRBD2|TRBV7-3
TGTGCCAGCAGTCGCCGACTAGCGGGAGGGCCCGGAACCGGGGAGCTGTTTTTT
CASSRRLAGGPGTGELFF
>few|17|TRBJ1-6|NA|TRBV28
TGTGCCAGCAATCTAACGTCCGGCGAGGTACATAATTCACCCCTCCACTTT
CASNLTSGEVHNSPLHF
>many|14|TRBJ2-3|NA|TRBV7-2
TGTGCCAGCAGCTCTCTGGGGCGAACAGATACGCAGTATTTT
CASSSLGRTDTQYF
>many|15|TRBJ2-1|TRBD2|TRBV11-2
TGTGCCAGCAGCTTAGCTCTAGCGGGGGGGGATGAGCAGTTCTTC
CASSLALAGGDEQFF
>NA|15|TRBJ1-4|NA|TRBV9
TGTGCCAGCAGCGGACCCGGGACATATAATGAAAAACTGTTTTTT
CASSGPGTYNEKLFF
>few|14|TRBJ2-1|NA|TRBV11-3
TGTGCCAGCAGCTTAGATCAGGGGGGTACTTTACAGTTCTTC
CASSLDQGGTLQFF
>few|17|TRBJ1-1|TRBD1|TRBV4-3
TGCGCCAGCAGCCAAGTGCCACTACAGGGGGCGAACACTGAAGCTTTCTTT
CASSQVPLQGANTEAFF
>NA|14|TRBJ2-1|NA|TRBV5-1
TGCGCCAGCAAACCGGGCGGCTCCTACAATGAGCAGTTCTTC
CASKPGGSYNEQFF
>many|14|TRBJ2-5|NA|TRBV7-2
TGTGCCAGCAGCTCCCTGCACACTCAAGAGACCCAGTACTTC
CASSSLHTQETQYF
>few|14|TRBJ2-7|TRBD1|TRBV25-1
TGTGCCAGCAGTGATACCGGGACAGCCTACGAGCAGTACTTC
CASSDTGTAYEQYF
>NA|14|TRBJ2-7|TRBD1|TRBV27
TGTGCCAGCAGTGAGGGGACAGAGAGCTACGAGCAGTACTTC
CASSEGTESYEQYF
>NA|13|TRBJ1-1|NA|TRBV24-1
TGTGCCACCAGTGATTCAGGGTGGCTAGGAGCTTTCTTT
CATSDSGWLGAFF
>few|17|TRBJ2-1|TRBD1|TRBV4-3
TGCGCCAGCAGCCAAGAGCCACAGGGGAATACCTACAATGAGCAGTTCTTC
CASSQEPQGNTYNEQFF
>few|14|TRBJ2-7|NA|TRBV6-1
TGTGCCAGCACTGAAGTTGGGGTCCCCTACGAGCAGTACTTC
CASTEVGVPYEQYF
>few|14|TRBJ2-2|TRBD2|TRBV6-1
TGTGCCAGCAGTGGTAGCGGGAGGGCCAGGGAGCTGTTTTTT
CASSGSGRARELFF
>few|13|TRBJ2-1|NA|TRBV11-2
TGTGCCAGCAGCTTAAACGGGCCCAATGAGCAGTTCTTC
CASSLNGPNEQFF
>many|15|TRBJ2-7|TRBD2|TRBV29-1
TGCAGCGTTGACGGAGTAGCGGGAGGTACCTACGAGCAGTACTTC
CSVDGVAGGTYEQYF
>few|14|TRBJ2-7|TRBD1|TRBV12-3/TRBV12-4
TGTGCCAGCAGTTGGGGGACAGGTGGCCTCGGGCAGTACTTC
CASSWGTGGLGQYF